These 32 T cell receptor beta chains share one sample of origin, sequenced in a study of blood T cell repertoires in COVID-19. Data came from immunoSEQ multiplex PCR; TCRdb stores just in-frame clones and leaves some out. The sample carries 250,000 to 350,000 clones, roughly 84% recorded once. Sequenced sample: peripheral blood. The receptors were sampled from a human donor with COVID-19, enrolled during active disease. The donor label of this sample is uncertain.

This clone was seen only a few times. The gene calls are TRBV6-5 and TRBJ2-7, with a tentative D call TRBD1 (6 bases). Trimming pared 1 base from V and 3 bases from J, leaving 10 bases between. This CDR3 contains 14 residues. Germline V gene data show CDR1 as MNHEY and CDR2 as SVGAGI. The CDR3 coding sequence is TGTGCCAGCAGTTACTACGAACAGGGCTACGAGCAGTACTTC. Encoded protein: CASSYYEQGYEQYF.

In its sample, this clone was seen a few times. The chain links TRBV12-3 or TRBV12-4 to TRBJ1-1, with D hard to call. The CDR3 covers 13 residues. The V gene lost 3 bases and the J gene lost 3 bases, with 8 bases spanning the gap. The CDR3 here is CASSLLPDTEAFF. The CDR3 coding sequence is TGTGCCAGCAGTTTGCTCCCGGACACTGAAGCTTTCTTT.

This clone occurred a few times. In DNA, the CDR3 is TGTGCCAGCAGTGAAATCCGCGGGCGGGACAGGGGAGGGTACACTGAAGCTTTCTTT. Its protein is CASSEIRGRDRGGYTEAFF. The chain employs TRBV6-1 and TRBJ1-1; 10 bases agree with TRBD1. Trimming at V came to 2 bases and at J to 3 bases, leaving 15 bases not matched to a gene. This CDR3 region has 19 residues. From germline, CDR1 is MNHNS and CDR2 SASEGT.

This chain links TRBV9 with TRBJ2-3, with 7 bases aligning to TRBD1. CDR3 size: 13 residues. The J segment lost 2 bases and the V segment lost 9 bases, leaving 6 bases of the junction unmatched. Germline V CDR1 and CDR2: SGDLS, YYNGEE. The CDR3 loop reads CANSGGHTDTQYF. The CDR3 DNA reads as TGTGCCAACTCAGGGGGTCACACAGATACGCAGTATTTT.

This clone was counted once. The V and J genes are TRBV28 and TRBJ2-1, with 14 bases identical to TRBD2. Germline trimming cut 6 bases from V and 9 bases from J; bases unmatched to any gene: 7. There are 15 residues in the CDR3. The germline V gene encodes CDR1 MDHEN and CDR2 SYDVKM. CDR3 sequence reads: CASRTGLAGAGEQFF. The CDR3 DNA is TGTGCCAGCAGGACGGGACTAGCGGGAGCCGGTGAGCAGTTCTTC. Full variable domain (rest looked up from reference TRBV28 and TRBJ2-1): DVKVTQSSRYLVKRTGEKVFLECVQDMDHENMFWYRQDPGLGLRLIYFSYDVKMKEKGDIPEGYSVSREKKERFSLILESASTNQTSMYLCASRTGLAGAGEQFFGPGTRLTVL.

The CDR3 bases are TGTGCCAGCAGCCCTTCGACAGGGCGGTTCGATCGTTCACCCCTCCACTTT. Translation: CASSPSTGRFDRSPLHF. The chain links TRBV7-3 to TRBJ1-6; 7 nucleotides align to TRBD1. J lost 9 bases, V lost 5 bases, and 16 bases had no gene match. The CDR3 is made up of 17 amino acids. The germline V gene encodes CDR1 SGHTA and CDR2 FQGTGA.

V gene TRBV24-1 combines with J gene TRBJ2-3; TRBD2 aligns across 9 bases. Germline trimming cut 5 bases from V and 5 bases from J; bases unmatched to any gene: 7. This CDR3 spans 15 amino acids. Germline lookup yields CDR1 KGHDR and CDR2 SFDVKD. The CDR3 is CATSGLAGLEDTQYF. CDR3 nucleotides: TGTGCCACCAGTGGGCTAGCGGGATTGGAAGATACGCAGTATTTT.

The table lists this clone with a few counts. The chain links TRBV28 to TRBJ2-7; possible D gene TRBD2, 6 bases. The V end lost 5 bases, the J end lost 3 bases, and 14 bases lay between the germline ends. The germline V gene encodes CDR1 MDHEN and CDR2 SYDVKM. The length of the CDR3 is 14 residues. The CDR3 DNA reads as TGTGCCAGCAGTAGGGGAGGCCCCGACTACGAGCAGTACTTC. Translated: CASSRGGPDYEQYF.

V is TRBV15 and J is TRBJ2-3, with 10 bases fitting TRBD2. J gave up 4 bases and V 4 bases, and 5 bases lay outside the gene matches. Looked up from germline, CDR1 is LNHNV and CDR2 is YYDKDF (reference sequence). The CDR3 is made up of 15 amino acids. CDR3 DNA sequence: TGTGCCACCAGCAAGCTAGCGGGAGACGCAGATACGCAGTATTTT. Its translation is CATSKLAGDADTQYF.

The count of this clone is one. The CDR3 protein is CASSYDRGPYEQYF. In nucleotides, the CDR3 is TGTGCCAGCAGTTACGACAGGGGCCCCTACGAGCAGTACTTC. The V gene is TRBV27, the J gene TRBJ2-7, with 8 bases fitting TRBD1. Per the germline V gene, CDR1 is MNHEY and CDR2 is SMNVEV (reference sequence). This CDR3 is 14 amino acids long. Trimming removed 4 bases from V and 2 bases from J; junction bases left unmatched: 4.

The chain carries TRBV19 and TRBJ2-3; TRBD1 matches 7 bases. Germline CDR1 LNHDA, CDR2 SQIVND (reference sequence). The ends lost 4 bases at V and 2 bases at J; junction bases unmatched: 12. This CDR3 is built from 17 residues. CDR3 nucleotide sequence: TGTGCCAGTAGTACCCTCCTCCCGGGACAGATCACAGATACGCAGTATTTT. This translates into CASSTLLPGQITDTQYF.

This clone was found a few times. The chain couples TRBV10-3 to TRBJ1-4, with D uncertain. This CDR3 has 14 residues. Germline assignment: CDR1 ENHRY and CDR2 SYGVKD. Trimming took off 5 bases at V and 8 bases at J, with 15 bases between the two ends. The CDR3 DNA reads TGTGCCATCAGTACCTCCGGGAACCTCGAAAAACTGTTTTTT. Protein product: CAISTSGNLEKLFF.

J is TRBJ1-1 and V is TRBV7-2; the D gene is possibly TRBD1 (5 bases). V was trimmed by 1 base and J by 11 bases, leaving 11 bases between them. This CDR3 contains 12 residues. Germline V gene sequence: CDR1 SGHTA, CDR2 FQGNSA. In nucleotides, the CDR3 is TGTGCCAGCAGCTTAGAGGGGAGGGCGGCTTTCTTT. Translating gives CASSLEGRAAFF.

The chain has TRBV18 and TRBJ2-3; 10 bases map to TRBD1. Germline V CDR1 and CDR2: KGHSH, LQKENI. V trimming: 5 bases; J trimming: 2 bases; junction bases outside the gene matches: 4. This CDR3 is 15 amino acids long. This CDR3 reads CASSSRQGATDTQYF. As DNA, the CDR3 is TGTGCCAGCTCATCGCGACAGGGGGCCACAGATACGCAGTATTTT.

This chain joins TRBV9 and TRBJ2-7; a weak D match, TRBD2 (6 bases). CDR3 size: 14 residues. The ends were cut back, 0 bases at V and 2 bases at J, with 9 bases in the middle. Germline V gene lookup returns CDR1 SGDLS and CDR2 YYNGEE. CDR3 sequence reads: CASSVELAAYEQYF. Written as DNA, the CDR3 is TGTGCCAGCAGCGTAGAACTAGCCGCCTACGAGCAGTACTTC.

The CDR3 nucleotides are TGTGCCAGCAGCTTAGCACAGCTCCGGGGCTATGGCTACACCTTC. Translation: CASSLAQLRGYGYTF. The chain couples TRBV7-2 to TRBJ1-2; no reliable D call. The CDR3 has 15 residues. V dropped 0 bases and J dropped 4 bases, with 12 bases sitting between them. Germline-derived CDR1 and CDR2 are SGHTA and FQGNSA.

This chain joins TRBV2 and TRBJ2-2; 7 nucleotides align to TRBD2. The V segment lost 11 bases and the J segment 5 bases; nucleotides outside the gene matches: 14. CDR1 is SNHLY, CDR2 FYNNEI, per germline. The CDR3 spans 15 residues. The CDR3 loop reads CAVEVGGSGTGELFF. DNA of the CDR3: TGTGCCGTGGAGGTCGGCGGGAGTGGGACCGGGGAGCTGTTTTTT.

The count of this clone is one. The chain uses TRBV3-1 (or the pseudogene TRBV3-2) and TRBJ2-1, with 8 bases that match TRBD1. Per the germline V gene, CDR1 is LGHDT and CDR2 is YNNKEL (reference sequence). This CDR3 is built from 16 residues. V lost 4 bases and J lost 2; bases outside the gene matches: 7. The CDR3 loop reads CASSRPGGGPYNEQFF. The CDR3 DNA follows: TGTGCCAGCAGCCGCCCAGGGGGCGGGCCCTACAATGAGCAGTTCTTC.

The chain links TRBV9 to TRBJ2-1; 16 bases agree with TRBD2. CDR1 is SGDLS and CDR2 is YYNGEE in the germline V gene. The V and J ends lost 4 bases and 9 bases, in that order; junction bases with no gene match: 13. There are 18 residues in the CDR3. DNA of the CDR3: TGTGCCAGCAGCACGGGTCAGGGACTAGCGGGAGGGCCCGGTGAGCAGTTCTTC. It is translated as CASSTGQGLAGGPGEQFF.

This chain uses TRBV7-9 with TRBJ1-5; D might be TRBD1 (5 bases). Germline CDR1 and CDR2: SEHNR and FQNEAQ (reference sequence). CDR3 length: 16 residues. V lost 5 bases and J 0 bases, leaving 14 bases between the germline ends. CDR3 amino acids: CASSPGAGFSNQPQHF. The CDR3 DNA reads TGTGCCAGCAGCCCGGGCGCAGGGTTTAGCAATCAGCCCCAGCATTTT.

The CDR3 DNA is TGCAGCGTATTGACAGGGGGCTCTGGAAACACCATATATTTT. It specifies CSVLTGGSGNTIYF. The V call is TRBV29-1, the J call TRBJ1-3; 9 bases align to TRBD1. CDR1 and CDR2 (germline): SQVTM, ANQGSEA. This CDR3 has 14 residues. J lost 0 bases, V lost 6 bases, and 3 bases had no gene match. The entire variable domain, with the rest obtained from reference TRBV29-1 and TRBJ1-3, is as follows: SAVISQKPSRDICQRGTSLTIQCQVDSQVTMMFWYRQQPGQSLTLIATANQGSEATYESGFVIDKFPISRPNLTFSTLTVSNMSPEDSSIYLCSVLTGGSGNTIYFGEGSWLTVV.

V and J are TRBV10-3 and TRBJ1-5; D perhaps matches TRBD1 (6 bases). The V and J ends lost 2 bases and 2 bases respectively, with 10 bases between them. This CDR3 has 15 amino acids. Germline-derived CDR1 and CDR2 are ENHRY and SYGVKD. The CDR3 protein is CAISEVGAGNQPQHF. For the CDR3, the DNA is TGTGCCATCAGTGAGGTGGGGGCAGGCAATCAGCCCCAGCATTTT.

The chain is built from TRBV19 and TRBJ1-2; 11 bases fit TRBD1. The CDR3 length is 13 residues. V lost 5 bases to trimming and J lost 8 bases; unmatched junction nucleotides: 4. Germline-derived CDR1 and CDR2 are LNHDA and SQIVND (reference sequence). The CDR3 reads CASSPDRGRGYTF. DNA for the CDR3: TGTGCCAGTAGTCCGGACAGGGGGCGCGGCTACACCTTC.

The J gene is TRBJ1-2, the V gene TRBV28; 9 bases match TRBD1. Germline V gives CDR1 MDHEN, CDR2 SYDVKM. The junction had 14 bases not matched to a gene; V was cut back by 7 bases and J by 8 bases. This CDR3 has 15 amino acids. CDR3 in amino acids: CASTTPQGAGRGYTF. As DNA, the CDR3 is TGTGCCAGCACAACTCCACAGGGGGCAGGAAGGGGCTACACCTTC.

The chain combines TRBV11-2 with TRBJ2-2; TRBD1 agrees at 7 bases. The germline V gene encodes CDR1 SGHAT and CDR2 FQNNGV. Germline trimming cut 5 bases from V and 6 bases from J; bases unmatched to any gene: 9. The CDR3 has 15 residues. The CDR3 here is CASSLTTGNAGELFF. The CDR3 DNA sequence: TGTGCCAGCAGCCTTACGACAGGGAATGCCGGGGAGCTGTTTTTT.

The chain combines TRBV2 with TRBJ1-6, with 7 bases aligning to TRBD1. Germline V gene sequence: CDR1 SNHLY, CDR2 FYNNEI. The CDR3 is made up of 14 amino acids. The ends lost 6 bases at V and 7 bases at J; junction bases unmatched: 6. The CDR3 loop reads CASRRTGENSPLHF. The CDR3 bases are TGTGCCAGCAGGCGGACAGGAGAAAATTCACCCCTCCACTTT.

This clone was recorded once. The chain recombines TRBV20-1 with TRBJ2-1, with a tentative D call TRBD2 (6 bases). The CDR3 has 16 amino acids. Trimming shortened V by 3 bases and J by 0 bases, and 15 bases separated the two germline ends. The germline V gene encodes CDR1 DFQATT and CDR2 SNEGSKA (reference sequence). The CDR3 loop is CSASSAREFSYNEQFF. CDR3 nucleotide sequence: TGCAGTGCTAGTTCGGCCCGGGAGTTCTCCTACAATGAGCAGTTCTTC.

J is TRBJ2-5 and V is TRBV9; D unclear. The CDR3 contains 14 residues. V shed 3 bases and J shed 1 base, with 10 bases lying between them. Per the germline V gene, CDR1 is SGDLS and CDR2 is YYNGEE. CDR3 sequence (DNA): TGTGCCAGCAGCGAGCCGGGTCCCCAAGAGACCCAGTACTTC. Protein product: CASSEPGPQETQYF. Drawing the rest from reference TRBV9 and TRBJ2-5, the complete variable domain is DSGVTQTPKHLITATGQRVTLRCSPRSGDLSVYWYQQSLDQGLQFLIQYYNGEERAKGNILERFSAQQFPDLHSELNLSSLELGDSALYFCASSEPGPQETQYFGPGTRLLVL.

CDR3 DNA sequence: TGTGCCAGCACCGCGGACAGATTTAGCAATCAGCCCCAGCATTTT. It is translated as CASTADRFSNQPQHF. The V gene is TRBV2, the J gene TRBJ1-5, with D possibly matching TRBD1 (6 bases). The CDR3 extends over 15 amino acids. Trimming removed 7 bases at V and 0 bases at J, with 13 bases between. CDR1 and CDR2 from the germline V gene are SNHLY and FYNNEI.

CDR3 DNA sequence: TGTGCCAGCAGCCTAGAGACACAGTCCTACAATGAGCAGTTCTTC. It translates to CASSLETQSYNEQFF. The chain is built from TRBV7-2 and TRBJ2-1; D ambiguous. This CDR3 has 15 amino acids. Trimming cost V 5 bases and J 1 base, with 12 bases left between them. Germline CDR1 and CDR2: SGHTA and FQGNSA.

This clone appeared a single time. This chain joins TRBV28 and TRBJ1-4; tentative D call: TRBD1 (5 bases). Trimming shortened V by 3 bases and J by 0 bases, and 14 bases separated the two germline ends. The CDR3 covers 17 residues. CDR1 and CDR2 (germline): MDHEN, SYDVKM. The CDR3 sequence: CASSFRQGGPTNEKLFF. The CDR3 nucleotides read TGTGCCAGCAGTTTCCGTCAGGGCGGACCAACTAATGAAAAACTGTTTTTT.

This clone was picked up many times. This chain links TRBV2 with TRBJ2-4, with 9 bases lining up with TRBD1. Germline-derived CDR1 and CDR2 are SNHLY and FYNNEI. CDR3 length: 13 amino acids. Trimming cost V 4 bases and J 8 bases; bases outside gene matches: 3. The CDR3 loop is CASSGDRVDIQYF. The CDR3 bases are TGTGCCAGCAGTGGGGACAGGGTTGACATTCAGTACTTC.